The 32 T cell receptor beta chains presented below share a single source sample, sequenced in a study of cytomegalovirus exposure and HLA in healthy donors. Primers: 60 Vbeta forward and 13 Jbeta reverse. Assay: immunoSEQ multiplex PCR; the TCRdb copy retains only in-frame clones and omits some. The sample gives roughly 150,000 clones, approximately 80% of which show up once; 8% to 10% is in the top ten. The sequencing input was PBMCs. The receptors here all came from a male donor in good health and CMV-seropositive.

This rearrangement joins TRBV30 to TRBJ2-3; D is uncertain. CDR1 GTSNPN and CDR2 SVGIG come from the germline V gene (reference sequence). Trimming stripped 5 bases from V and 0 bases from J, with 6 bases between. This CDR3 has 12 residues. Here the CDR3 DNA reads TGTGCCTGGCGTACTAGCACAGATACGCAGTATTTT. Its protein product is CAWRTSTDTQYF.

The chain uses TRBV7-8 and TRBJ1-4; a weak D match, TRBD1 (6 bases). This CDR3 is 15 amino acids long. V was pared by 5 bases and J by 3 bases, with 13 bases between. Germline CDR1 and CDR2: SGHVS and FQNEAQ. CDR3 protein: CASSPTGAANEKLFF. The CDR3 region has the DNA TGTGCCAGCAGCCCGACAGGAGCGGCTAATGAAAAACTGTTTTTT.

For this clone: Other DNA sequences from this sample encode an identical CDR3 as well. This chain links TRBV7-2 with TRBJ2-1, with TRBD2 matching 8 bases. Germline loops: CDR1 SGHTA, CDR2 FQGNSA. The CDR3 runs to 15 residues. Trimming cost V 5 bases and J 0 bases; bases outside gene matches: 3. Here the CDR3 reads CASSPSGSSYNEQFF. The DNA of the CDR3 is TGTGCCAGCAGCCCGAGCGGGAGCTCCTACAATGAGCAGTTCTTC.

The chain employs TRBV5-4 and TRBJ2-1; 7 nucleotides line up with TRBD2. V dropped 4 bases and J dropped 3; count of bases not matched to a gene: 10. The CDR3 runs 16 residues. Germline CDR1 is SGHNT and CDR2 is YYREEE (reference sequence). The CDR3 nucleotides read TGTGCCAGCAGCCCTGAAGCGGGGCTGCTCTACAATGAGCAGTTCTTC. It translates to CASSPEAGLLYNEQFF.

This sequence joins TRBV2 and TRBJ2-3, with 8 bases fitting TRBD1. CDR3 length: 15 residues. J gave up 3 bases and V 4 bases, and 6 bases lay outside the gene matches. Germline CDR1 is SNHLY and CDR2 is FYNNEI. Here the CDR3 reads CASSVNRGDTDTQYF. The CDR3 coding sequence is TGTGCCAGCAGTGTCAACAGGGGGGATACAGATACGCAGTATTTT.

This clone was seen only once. The rearrangement joins TRBV25-1 to TRBJ2-1; 7 bases are shared with TRBD2. The ends lost 1 base at V and 3 bases at J; junction bases unmatched: 9. CDR3 length equals 17 residues. Germline V gives CDR1 MGHDK, CDR2 SYGVNS. The CDR3 is CASSESMSAGLYNEQFF. The CDR3 DNA sequence: TGTGCCAGCAGTGAATCCATGTCAGCGGGACTCTACAATGAGCAGTTCTTC.

The chain joins TRBV7-8 to TRBJ1-1; 8 nucleotides agree with TRBD1. Trimming removed 0 bases from V and 9 bases from J; junction bases left unmatched: 18. This CDR3 region has 18 residues. The V gene's germline CDR1 is SGHVS and CDR2 FQNEAQ. CDR3 in amino acids: CASSLASFSGQAGGKAFF. The CDR3 nucleotides read TGTGCCAGCAGCTTAGCTTCGTTTTCGGGACAGGCTGGGGGTAAAGCTTTCTTT.

The chain uses TRBV5-1 and TRBJ2-3; no firm D call. The length of the CDR3 is 16 residues. CDR1 and CDR2 from the germline V gene are SGHRS and YFSETQ. V lost 1 base and J 0 bases, leaving 12 bases between the germline ends. CDR3 nucleotides: TGCGCCAGCAGCTTGTCGGCAGGCCCTAGCACAGATACGCAGTATTTT. Protein product: CASSLSAGPSTDTQYF.

The chain carries TRBV5-1 and TRBJ1-4; tentatively, D is TRBD1 (6 bases). Deletions cut 2 bases from V and 3 bases from J, with 11 bases between. This CDR3 region has 15 residues. Germline CDR1 and CDR2: SGHRS and YFSETQ. CDR3 region: CASSLTGPSNEKLFF. The CDR3 nucleotides read TGCGCCAGCAGCTTAACAGGGCCATCTAATGAAAAACTGTTTTTT.

The CDR3 bases are TGTGCCAGCAGCCCGTGGACCCCTGACAGCAATGAGCAGTTCTTC. Amino acid sequence: CASSPWTPDSNEQFF. V and J are TRBV6-5 and TRBJ2-1, with D possibly matching TRBD1 (5 bases). There are 15 residues in the CDR3. The V gene's germline CDR1 is MNHEY and CDR2 SVGAGI. Trimming left V 6 bases short and J 6 bases short, with 18 bases between.

V is TRBV7-2 and J is TRBJ1-1; D is possibly TRBD1 (6 bases). This CDR3 contains 12 residues. Germline CDR1 SGHTA, CDR2 FQGNSA. V was cut by 11 bases and J by 1 base, with 11 bases left in between. This CDR3 reads CAGRGRNTEAFF. DNA for the CDR3: TGTGCCGGGAGGGGGAGGAACACTGAAGCTTTCTTT.

This chain links TRBV30 with TRBJ1-2; TRBD1 might be the D (5 bases). With 4 bases removed from V and 4 bases from J, the gap between germline ends came to 16 bases. The CDR3 contains 14 residues. Germline loops: CDR1 GTSNPN, CDR2 SVGIG (reference sequence). The CDR3 sequence is CAWTRVVGGYGYTF. The CDR3 DNA is TGTGCCTGGACTCGAGTCGTGGGGGGCTATGGCTACACCTTC.

V and J are TRBV7-2 and TRBJ1-2; D gene uncertain. Trimming shortened V by 0 bases and J by 7 bases, and 9 bases separated the two germline ends. This CDR3 comprises 13 residues. Germline V gene data show CDR1 as SGHTA and CDR2 as FQGNSA. CDR3 protein: CASSLALGVGYTF. DNA of the CDR3: TGTGCCAGCAGCTTAGCGCTCGGGGTTGGCTACACCTTC.

This sequence joins TRBV29-1 and TRBJ2-5; 16 bases align to TRBD2. CDR1 is SQVTM and CDR2 is ANQGSEA in the germline V gene. CDR3 size: 16 residues. The CDR3 here is CSAPGLAGGFQETQYF. The CDR3 DNA sequence: TGCAGTGCTCCGGGACTAGCGGGAGGGTTCCAAGAGACCCAGTACTTC. The full variable domain, in which reference TRBV29-1 and TRBJ2-5 provide the parts outside the CDR3, is SAVISQKPSRDICQRGTSLTIQCQVDSQVTMMFWYRQQPGQSLTLIATANQGSEATYESGFVIDKFPISRPNLTFSTLTVSNMSPEDSSIYLCSAPGLAGGFQETQYFGPGTRLLVL.

J is TRBJ1-3 and V is TRBV9; unclear D gene. The V and J ends lost 4 bases and 7 bases respectively, with 9 bases between them. Germline lookup yields CDR1 SGDLS and CDR2 YYNGEE. CDR3 size: 12 residues. The CDR3 bases are TGTGCCAGCAGCCCGCCCGAGAACACCATATATTTT. This codes for CASSPPENTIYF.

V gene TRBV28 combines with J gene TRBJ1-5, with 11 bases fitting TRBD1. Germline loops: CDR1 MDHEN, CDR2 SYDVKM. V was pared by 3 bases and J by 1 base, with 8 bases of the junction left unmatched. The CDR3 contains 18 residues. The CDR3 DNA is TGTGCCAGCAGTTTGCTGAAGGGGACAGGGGGGAGCAATCAGCCCCAGCATTTT. This encodes CASSLLKGTGGSNQPQHF.

This clone was counted between two and nine times. The chain recombines TRBV28 with TRBJ2-7, with a possible D match to TRBD1 (6 bases). Germline-derived CDR1 and CDR2 are MDHEN and SYDVKM. The CDR3 has 12 residues. Deletions cut 7 bases from V and 4 bases from J, with 11 bases between. The CDR3 reads CASNNRAYEQYF. The CDR3 DNA follows: TGTGCCAGCAACAACAGGGCGTACGAGCAGTACTTC.

Remarks on this clone: Sequence at one end of the junction differs from germline and may be a read error. The J gene is TRBJ2-6, the V gene TRBV5-4; D is possibly TRBD1 (6 bases). The germline V gene has CDR1 SGHNT and CDR2 YYREEE (reference sequence). The CDR3 has 15 amino acids. CDR3 bases: TGTGCCAGCAGCTTACAGGGTCCCGGGGCCAACGGCCTGACTTTC. Protein product: CASSLQGPGANGLTF.

The chain carries TRBV19 and TRBJ1-2; D is undetermined. The germline gives CDR1 LNHDA, CDR2 SQIVND (reference sequence). V was shortened by 3 bases and J by 4 bases, with 12 bases between the two germline ends. The CDR3 spans 14 residues. As DNA, the CDR3 is TGTGCCAGTAGTATGAGAACTGGAGTCTATGGCTACACCTTC. This sequence encodes CASSMRTGVYGYTF.

The chain joins TRBV5-4 to TRBJ2-7; 9 nucleotides match TRBD1. Germline lookup yields CDR1 SGHNT and CDR2 YYREEE (reference sequence). CDR3 length equals 13 residues. After removal of 7 bases from V and 12 bases from J, the junction contained 14 bases not matched to a gene. Written as DNA, the CDR3 is TGTGCCAGCTCTGAGGGGACAGGGACAATGCGGTACTTC. Translating gives CASSEGTGTMRYF.

The gene calls are TRBV7-2 and TRBJ2-7, with D perhaps TRBD1 (6 bases). The CDR3 length is 18 residues. The germline V and J ends were trimmed by 5 bases and 4 bases, with 27 bases remaining between them. Germline loops: CDR1 SGHTA, CDR2 FQGNSA. This chain's CDR3 is CASSLSNRATLTWYEQYF. In nucleotides, the CDR3 is TGTGCCAGCAGCCTCTCCAACAGGGCCACACTAACTTGGTACGAGCAGTACTTC. The full variable domain, with the rest looked up from reference TRBV7-2 and TRBJ2-7, is GAGVSQSPSNKVTEKGKDVELRCDPISGHTALYWYRQSLGQGLEFLIYFQGNSAPDKSGLPSDRFSAERTGGSVSTLTIQRTQQEDSAVYLCASSLSNRATLTWYEQYFGPGTRLTVT.

The chain links TRBV10-2 to TRBJ1-1, with TRBD1 as a possible D gene (5 bases). Trimming stripped 6 bases from V and 0 bases from J, with 14 bases between. CDR3 length: 15 residues. CDR1 and CDR2 (germline): WSHSY, SAAADI. In DNA, the CDR3 is TGCGCCAGCAGCTCTCTCGGGGGGTTGAACACTGAAGCTTTCTTT. Translated, it gives CASSSLGGLNTEAFF.

The rearrangement links TRBV5-8 to TRBJ1-5; 12 positions match TRBD1. The CDR3 has 15 amino acids. CDR1 and CDR2 from the germline V gene are SGHTS and YDEGEE. The junction had 1 base not matched to a gene; V was cut back by 3 bases and J by 3 bases. As DNA, the CDR3 is TGTGCCAGCAGCTGGGACAGGGGGCTCAATCAGCCCCAGCATTTT. As protein: CASSWDRGLNQPQHF.

In this sample, this clone turned up a few times. The V gene is TRBV5-4, the J gene TRBJ2-3; maybe TRBD2 (6 bases). Deletions cut 2 bases from V and 5 bases from J, with 15 bases between. CDR3 length: 15 amino acids. Germline V lookup: CDR1 SGHNT, CDR2 YYREEE (reference sequence). CDR3 nucleotide sequence: TGTGCCAGCAGCTTCTACGGGAGAGGCGGAGATACGCAGTATTTT. This encodes CASSFYGRGGDTQYF.

The gene calls are TRBV9 and TRBJ2-7, with D perhaps TRBD2 (5 bases). Germline values: CDR1 SGDLS, CDR2 YYNGEE. The CDR3 runs to 14 residues. The V gene lost 4 bases and the J gene lost 6 bases, with 17 bases spanning the gap. CDR3 coding DNA: TGTGCCAGCAGCCTCAGCGGTAGCGAGCGCGAGCAGTACTTC. As protein: CASSLSGSEREQYF.

This clone was found a few times. The rearrangement joins TRBV7-2 to TRBJ2-7; the match to TRBD2 covers 16 bases. This CDR3 has 16 residues. V trimming: 8 bases; J trimming: 2 bases; junction bases outside the gene matches: 6. Germline V lookup: CDR1 SGHTA, CDR2 FQGNSA. The CDR3 protein is CASRGLAGGLPYEQYF. CDR3 coding DNA: TGTGCCAGCCGGGGACTAGCGGGAGGGCTCCCCTACGAGCAGTACTTC.

The rearrangement links TRBV9 to TRBJ2-7; perhaps TRBD1 as D (5 bases). Germline-derived CDR1 and CDR2 are SGDLS and YYNGEE. Trimming removed 0 bases at V and 5 bases at J, with 12 bases between. This CDR3 spans 14 amino acids. CDR3 nucleotides: TGTGCCAGCAGCGTAGCGGCTGGGGCCCACGAGCAGTACTTC. Translating gives CASSVAAGAHEQYF.

The chain combines TRBV7-8 with TRBJ2-1; TRBD2 is a possible D gene (6 bases). The CDR3 sequence is 17 residues long. With 3 bases removed from V and 5 bases from J, the gap between germline ends came to 20 bases. Germline lookup yields CDR1 SGHVS and CDR2 FQNEAQ. CDR3 sequence (DNA): TGTGCCAGCAGCTTGTCTTTCGCGGGATCTTCGAACAATGAGCAGTTCTTC. Encoded protein: CASSLSFAGSSNNEQFF.

This clone came up a few times. The CDR3 nucleotides read TGTGCCAGCAGCTTTAGCGTAGCCCCGACCTACGAGCAGTACTTC. Residues: CASSFSVAPTYEQYF. The J gene is TRBJ2-7, the V gene TRBV5-4; perhaps TRBD2 as D (5 bases). Trimming cost V 2 bases and J 2 bases, with 14 bases left between them. Germline assignment: CDR1 SGHNT and CDR2 YYREEE (reference sequence). There are 15 residues in the CDR3. Using reference TRBV5-4 and TRBJ2-7 for the parts outside the CDR3, the full variable domain is ETGVTQSPTHLIKTRGQQVTLRCSSQSGHNTVSWYQQALGQGPQFIFQYYREEENGRGNFPPRFSGLQFPNYSSELNVNALELDDSALYLCASSFSVAPTYEQYFGPGTRLTVT.

The rearrangement links TRBV27 to TRBJ1-1; 9 bases match TRBD1. The CDR3 sequence is 12 residues long. Looked up from germline, CDR1 is MNHEY and CDR2 is SMNVEV (reference sequence). V shed 8 bases and J 7 bases; nucleotides not matched to a gene: 5. The CDR3 spells CASLQGAGEAFF. CDR3 bases: TGTGCCAGCTTACAGGGGGCGGGTGAAGCTTTCTTT.

V and J are TRBV11-2 and TRBJ1-3, with no clear D. Germline V CDR1 and CDR2: SGHAT, FQNNGV. CDR3 length equals 16 residues. V gave up 5 bases and J gave up 1 base, with 15 bases separating them. The CDR3: CASSAFLGDSGNTIYF. CDR3 bases: TGTGCCAGCAGCGCCTTTCTAGGAGATTCTGGAAACACCATATATTTT.

The rearrangement joins TRBV6-1 to TRBJ1-2, with 9 bases aligning to TRBD1. The CDR3 has 14 residues. The V segment lost 10 bases and the J segment 3 bases; nucleotides outside the gene matches: 9. Germline V gene sequence: CDR1 MNHNS, CDR2 SASEGT. The CDR3: CAIREGTGHYGYTF. The CDR3 DNA sequence: TGTGCCATCCGAGAAGGGACAGGGCACTATGGCTACACCTTC.